One sample yielded the 11 T cell receptor beta chains listed below, sequenced in a study of beta chain features in type 1 diabetes. Findings and caveats of the study: Across all four CD4+ subsets, people with type 1 diabetes showed modestly shorter TCRB CDR3s.

The investigators reverse transcribed all of the isolated RNA, so they sequenced expressed TCRB transcripts. The table came from immunoSEQ multiplex PCR; TCRdb's copy has only in-frame clones and leaves some out. The sample contains roughly 730,000 clones, 13% of which appear only once. Their specific antigens are unknown. The sample comprised naive CD4+ T cells from blood. These receptors came from a man between 18 and 35 years old with type 1 diabetes.

This clone was detected only a few times. Since the CDR3 does not end with the conserved phenylalanine or tryptophan, this likely comes from a read error. No DNA is shown, since the ends of the CDR3 on it are uncertain; the CDR3 is the one TCRdb lists. This rearrangement joins TRBV7-9 to TRBJ1-3; TRBD1, the table's D call, lacks a check against the DNA. Germline lookup yields CDR1 SEHNR and CDR2 FQNEAQ (reference sequence). The CDR3 spans 12 amino acids, including both terminal residues. CDR3 amino acids: CASSFSNEAGYL.

This chain uses TRBV9 with TRBJ1-2; perhaps TRBD1 as D (6 bases). The CDR3 loop spans 14 amino acids. Germline assignment: CDR1 SGDLS and CDR2 YYNGEE. Trimming cost V 3 bases and J 2 bases, with 11 bases left between them. In DNA form, the CDR3 reads TGTGCCAGCAGCGGGGCCGGACAGAACTATGGCTACACCTTC. Amino acids: CASSGAGQNYGYTF.

The V call is TRBV4-1, the J call TRBJ2-5; no clear D gene. With the DNA end fitting TRBJ2-7 better, the J assignment may be wrong. Germline CDR1 and CDR2: MGHRA and YSYEKL. The length of the CDR3 is 14 residues. The CDR3 reads CASSQDHGPYEQYF. The CDR3 DNA is TGCGCCAGCAGCCAAGACCACGGACCCTACGAGCAGTACTTC.

The V and J genes are TRBV27 and TRBJ1-1; D may be TRBD1 (6 bases). V shed 2 bases and J shed 1 base, with 20 bases lying between them. This CDR3 comprises 18 residues. Germline V gene data show CDR1 as MNHEY and CDR2 as SMNVEV (reference sequence). The CDR3 sequence is CASSLQRDNLSPNTEAFF. In DNA form, the CDR3 reads TGTGCCAGCAGTTTACAACGGGACAACCTAAGCCCGAACACTGAAGCTTTCTTT.

A few counts support this clone. The chain uses TRBV10-3 and TRBJ2-5, with D perhaps being TRBD1 or TRBD2 (5 bases each). The CDR3 is 14 amino acids. Germline-derived CDR1 and CDR2 are ENHRY and SYGVKD. V was trimmed by 3 bases and J by 5 bases, leaving 13 bases between them. The CDR3 protein is CAISEIPGAETQYF. The CDR3 bases are TGTGCCATCAGTGAAATACCCGGGGCGGAGACCCAGTACTTC.

This chain uses TRBV30 with TRBJ2-5; D might be TRBD2 (5 bases). Germline V gene sequence: CDR1 GTSNPN, CDR2 SVGIG (reference sequence). V was shortened by 7 bases and J by 4 bases, with 16 bases between the two germline ends. This CDR3 has 13 residues. Here the CDR3 DNA reads TGTGCCTTCGCGGGTATAGCGATAGAGACCCAGTACTTC. Translation: CAFAGIAIETQYF.

The chain has TRBV9 and TRBJ1-2; 9 nucleotides line up with TRBD1. V dropped 0 bases and J dropped 6; count of bases not matched to a gene: 6. The CDR3 is 15 residues long. Germline loops: CDR1 SGDLS, CDR2 YYNGEE. CDR3 protein: CASSVAGQGQDGYTF. CDR3 sequence (DNA): TGTGCCAGCAGCGTAGCGGGACAGGGACAGGATGGCTACACCTTC. The whole variable domain, filled in from reference TRBV9 and TRBJ1-2, reads DSGVTQTPKHLITATGQRVTLRCSPRSGDLSVYWYQQSLDQGLQFLIQYYNGEERAKGNILERFSAQQFPDLHSELNLSSLELGDSALYFCASSVAGQGQDGYTFGSGTRLTVV.

The chain joins TRBV9 to TRBJ2-1; TRBD1 aligns across 9 bases. The CDR3 consists of 16 residues. Germline V gene data show CDR1 as SGDLS and CDR2 as YYNGEE. The V segment lost 3 bases and the J segment 1 base; nucleotides outside the gene matches: 5. The CDR3 DNA reads TGTGCCAGCAGCGCCCTGGGACAGGGATCCTACAATGAGCAGTTCTTC. Its translation: CASSALGQGSYNEQFF.

The sample holds a few counts of this clone. The J gene is TRBJ1-2, the V gene TRBV7-2, with D possibly matching TRBD1 (6 bases). V was pared by 4 bases and J by 4 bases, with 16 bases between. Germline V gene data show CDR1 as SGHTA and CDR2 as FQGNSA. This CDR3 contains 15 residues. CDR3 DNA: TGTGCCAGCAGCTCCCCCCCGGCAGGGGCCTATGGCTACACCTTC. Amino acid sequence: CASSSPPAGAYGYTF. Variable domain in full (rest from reference TRBV7-2 and TRBJ1-2): GAGVSQSPSNKVTEKGKDVELRCDPISGHTALYWYRQSLGQGLEFLIYFQGNSAPDKSGLPSDRFSAERTGGSVSTLTIQRTQQEDSAVYLCASSSPPAGAYGYTFGSGTRLTVV.

With regard to this clone: The same CDR3 arises from other DNA sequences in this sample as well. The chain joins TRBV7-9 to TRBJ2-2; unclear D gene. This CDR3 has 12 amino acids. Germline-derived CDR1 and CDR2 are SEHNR and FQNEAQ (reference sequence). The V end was cut by 1 base, the J end by 6 bases, with 3 bases between. The CDR3 DNA is TGTGCCAGCAGCTTAGAGGCCGGGGAGCTGTTTTTT. Protein: CASSLEAGELFF.

This clone occurred many times. The rearrangement links TRBV13 to TRBJ2-1; D gene uncertain. V was clipped by 2 bases and J by 0 bases, with 8 bases between them. The CDR3 covers 15 residues. Germline V gene data show CDR1 as PRHDT and CDR2 as FYEKMQ (reference sequence). This CDR3 reads CASSLSASSYNEQFF. DNA of the CDR3: TGTGCCAGCAGCTTAAGTGCTAGCTCCTACAATGAGCAGTTCTTC.